This entry lists 23 T cell receptor beta chains sequenced from one sample in a study of blood T cell repertoires in COVID-19. This table comes from immunoSEQ multiplex PCR, and its TCRdb copy is limited to in-frame clones, with some not included. The repertoire includes 250,000 or so clones, around 88% of them detected once, and 2% to 3% sits in the top ten. The sample was PBMCs or T cells enriched from blood (not recorded which). The receptors originated from a woman in her thirties or forties with acute COVID-19.

The V and J genes are TRBV7-2 and TRBJ2-7; TRBD2 matches at 9 bases. The junction had 18 bases not matched to a gene; V was cut back by 4 bases and J by 2 bases. The germline gives CDR1 SGHTA, CDR2 FQGNSA. CDR3 length: 19 amino acids. CDR3 in amino acids: CASSSARSVAGANTYEQYF. CDR3 DNA sequence: TGTGCCAGCAGCTCTGCCCGGTCGGTAGCGGGAGCGAATACCTACGAGCAGTACTTC.

The rearrangement links TRBV12-3 or TRBV12-4 to TRBJ1-2, with 7 bases lining up with TRBD1. The CDR3 sequence is 13 residues long. The junction had 6 bases not matched to a gene; V was cut back by 3 bases and J by 8 bases. CDR3 DNA: TGTGCCAGCAGTTTTGACAGGGCTAGCGGCTACACCTTC. This encodes CASSFDRASGYTF.

The CDR3 loop reads CASRPGTVQETQYF. Written as DNA, the CDR3 is TGTGCCAGCAGACCTGGGACAGTCCAAGAGACCCAGTACTTC. V usage is TRBV7-8 and J usage is TRBJ2-5; 7 bases are shared with TRBD1. Germline-derived CDR1 and CDR2 are SGHVS and FQNEAQ. With 6 bases clipped from V and 1 base from J, the junction kept 5 bases outside the gene matches. CDR3 length: 14 amino acids.

The V and J genes are TRBV23-1 and TRBJ2-7; 7 nucleotides match TRBD1. TRBV23-1 is flagged as an ORF with uncertain function. J was trimmed by 2 bases and V by 8 bases; bases with no gene match: 18. The length of the CDR3 is 17 residues. The CDR3 DNA reads as TGCGCCAGCCCTCAACGTATCCGGTGGGACAGTACCTACGAGCAGTACGTC. It translates to CASPQRIRWDSTYEQYV.

V is TRBV23-1 and J is TRBJ2-7; 9 bases line up with TRBD1. TRBV23-1 is given ORF status, its function remaining uncertain. The junction had 6 bases not matched to a gene; V was cut back by 2 bases and J by 7 bases. The CDR3 totals 14 residues. The CDR3 here is CASSQHRGHGEQYF. CDR3 sequence (DNA): TGCGCCAGCAGTCAACACAGGGGGCATGGGGAGCAGTACTTC.

This chain uses TRBV5-4 with TRBJ2-1; no clear D. The CDR3 loop spans 13 amino acids. Germline V CDR1 and CDR2: SGHNT, YYREEE (reference sequence). Trimming cost V 3 bases and J 5 bases, with 9 bases left between them. The CDR3 spells CASSSAQDNEQFF. The CDR3 coding sequence is TGTGCCAGCAGCTCTGCGCAAGACAATGAGCAGTTCTTC.

Note on this clone: Other DNA sequences in the sample encode the same CDR3. The chain joins TRBV5-1 to TRBJ2-3, with a weak D call TRBD2 (6 bases). The germline V gene encodes CDR1 SGHRS and CDR2 YFSETQ. CDR3 length: 13 amino acids. The V end lost 8 bases, the J end lost 2 bases, and 12 bases lay between the germline ends. Here the CDR3 reads CASNRDFTDTQYF. The DNA for the CDR3 is TGCGCCAGTAACCGGGACTTCACAGATACGCAGTATTTT.

This chain connects TRBV19 to TRBJ1-6; 9 nucleotides match TRBD1. CDR3 size: 17 residues. V dropped 3 bases and J dropped 0; count of bases not matched to a gene: 3. CDR1 is LNHDA and CDR2 is SQIVND in the germline V gene (reference sequence). In DNA form, the CDR3 reads TGTGCCAGTAGTATTGACAGGGGGAGCTCCTATAATTCACCCCTCCACTTT. This gives the protein CASSIDRGSSYNSPLHF.

This clone was seen a handful of times. The V gene is TRBV7-9, the J gene TRBJ2-7, with TRBD1 matching over 8 bases. CDR1 is SEHNR and CDR2 is FQNEAQ in the germline V gene (reference sequence). CDR3 length: 13 residues. V shed 4 bases and J 4 bases; nucleotides not matched to a gene: 3. The CDR3 region is CASSSRDRYEQYV. The DNA for the CDR3 is TGTGCCAGCAGCTCCCGGGACAGGTACGAGCAGTACGTC.

This chain uses TRBV5-1 with TRBJ2-1; tentative D call: TRBD2 (6 bases). V was clipped by 4 bases and J by 10 bases, with 15 bases between them. The CDR3 runs 13 residues. Per germline, CDR1 SGHRS and CDR2 YFSETQ. The CDR3 spells CASSASSAIEQFF. DNA of the CDR3: TGCGCCAGCAGCGCCTCTAGCGCCATCGAGCAGTTCTTC.

A single count supports this clone. The V call is TRBV7-9, the J call TRBJ2-5, with 7 bases aligning to TRBD2. The CDR3 is 16 residues long. CDR1 is SEHNR, CDR2 FQNEAQ, per germline (reference sequence). V dropped 4 bases and J dropped 4; count of bases not matched to a gene: 12. CDR3: CASSSLSGPRRETQYF. CDR3 coding DNA: TGTGCCAGCAGCTCCCTTAGCGGGCCCCGGCGAGAGACCCAGTACTTC.

J is TRBJ1-5 and V is TRBV9; possible D gene TRBD1, 5 bases. Germline values: CDR1 SGDLS, CDR2 YYNGEE. CDR3 size: 16 residues. The V end lost 4 bases, the J end lost 3 bases, and 17 bases lay between the germline ends. The CDR3 DNA is TGTGCCAGCAGCCCTAGGGGCGGGGGTTTCAATCAGCCCCAGCATTTT. Its protein product is CASSPRGGGFNQPQHF.

The chain uses TRBV3-1 (or the pseudogene TRBV3-2) and TRBJ1-1, with TRBD1 as a possible D gene (6 bases). V was shortened by 2 bases and J by 0 bases, with 19 bases between the two germline ends. Looked up from germline, CDR1 is LGHDT and CDR2 is YNNKEL (reference sequence). There are 18 residues in the CDR3. CDR3 in amino acids: CASSQRDPVGQMNTEAFF. Written as DNA, the CDR3 is TGTGCCAGCAGCCAAAGAGACCCTGTTGGACAGATGAACACTGAAGCTTTCTTT.

V is TRBV5-1 and J is TRBJ2-3; D perhaps matches TRBD1 (6 bases). Germline CDR1 is SGHRS and CDR2 is YFSETQ. Trimming took off 4 bases at V and 6 bases at J, with 18 bases between the two ends. The CDR3 covers 15 residues. For the CDR3, the DNA is TGCGCCAGCAGCGGGGGCGCCCTGGGAAGGGATACGCAGTATTTT. This translates into CASSGGALGRDTQYF.

This clone has just one count. The CDR3 loop reads CASSGGQARSGNTIYF. Written as DNA, the CDR3 is TGCGCCAGCAGCGGGGGACAGGCGCGCTCTGGAAACACCATATATTTT. V gene TRBV5-1 combines with J gene TRBJ1-3; TRBD1 matches 8 bases. CDR3 length: 16 amino acids. V was clipped by 4 bases and J by 0 bases; unmatched bases: 6. CDR1 is SGHRS and CDR2 is YFSETQ in the germline V gene. Together with reference TRBV5-1 and TRBJ1-3, the CDR3 gives the full variable domain: KAGVTQTPRYLIKTRGQQVTLSCSPISGHRSVSWYQQTPGQGLQFLFEYFSETQRNKGNFPGRFSGRQFSNSRSEMNVSTLELGDSALYLCASSGGQARSGNTIYFGEGSWLTVV.

The V call is TRBV13, the J call TRBJ2-3, with TRBD2 matching 7 bases. V dropped 9 bases and J dropped 8; count of bases not matched to a gene: 5. Germline V CDR1 and CDR2: PRHDT, FYEKMQ (reference sequence). The CDR3 is 11 amino acids. The CDR3 protein is CASSREGTQYF. CDR3 nucleotides: TGTGCCAGTTCTAGGGAGGGTACGCAGTATTTT. Complete variable domain (other parts from reference TRBV13 and TRBJ2-3): AAGVIQSPRHLIKEKRETATLKCYPIPRHDTVYWYQQGPGQDPQFLISFYEKMQSDKGSIPDRFSAQQFSDYHSELNMSSLELGDSALYFCASSREGTQYFGPGTRLTVL.

The chain links TRBV5-1 to TRBJ2-7; 14 positions agree with TRBD2. Germline-derived CDR1 and CDR2 are SGHRS and YFSETQ. With V trimmed by 2 bases and J by 3 bases, 1 base remained unmatched. The CDR3 length is 15 residues. The CDR3 nucleotides are TGCGCCAGCAGCTTAGGGACTAGCGGGAGCTACGAGCAGTACGTC. Its translation is CASSLGTSGSYEQYV.

The CDR3 region has the DNA TGTGCCAGCAGCCGGGTCCCGACAACTAATGAAAAACTGTTTTTT. Amino acids: CASSRVPTTNEKLFF. This rearrangement joins TRBV5-5 to TRBJ1-4; D is uncertain. Between the trimmed V and J ends, which lost 4 bases and 0 bases, there was a span of 10 bases. The CDR3 has 15 amino acids. Per the germline V gene, CDR1 is SGHKS and CDR2 is YYEKEE (reference sequence).

This chain links TRBV6-1 with TRBJ1-5; TRBD1 aligns across 8 bases. This CDR3 has 14 residues. Germline V gene lookup returns CDR1 MNHNS and CDR2 SASEGT. V was pared by 1 base and J by 6 bases, with 2 bases of the junction left unmatched. The CDR3 region is CASSEGTGSQPQHF. Written as DNA, the CDR3 is TGTGCCAGCAGTGAAGGGACAGGGAGTCAGCCCCAGCATTTT.

This clone was counted a few times. The V call is TRBV10-2, the J call TRBJ2-3; 8 bases map to TRBD1. After removal of 3 bases from V and 4 bases from J, the junction contained 12 bases not matched to a gene. Germline V gene sequence: CDR1 WSHSY, CDR2 SAAADI. The CDR3 extends over 17 amino acids. CDR3 DNA: TGCGCCAGCAGTGAAATCGTGTCAGGGGGCTTGCCAGATACGCAGTATTTT. Its protein is CASSEIVSGGLPDTQYF.

The gene calls are TRBV11-3 and TRBJ2-5, with D maybe TRBD1 (6 bases). The germline V gene has CDR1 SGHNT and CDR2 YENEEA. The V gene lost 5 bases and the J gene lost 9 bases, with 25 bases spanning the gap. The CDR3 covers 16 residues. The CDR3 sequence: CASSPIPSGGAGAQYF. DNA for the CDR3: TGTGCCAGCAGCCCGATCCCGTCAGGCGGCGCAGGGGCCCAGTACTTC.

V gene TRBV5-1 combines with J gene TRBJ2-7, with 8 bases fitting TRBD1. The CDR3 totals 14 residues. V shed 1 base and J 3 bases; nucleotides not matched to a gene: 3. The V gene's germline CDR1 is SGHRS and CDR2 YFSETQ. The CDR3 loop reads CASSLQGADYEQYF. The CDR3 DNA sequence: TGCGCCAGCAGCTTGCAGGGGGCGGACTACGAGCAGTACTTC.

This clone was detected only a few times. The chain is built from TRBV4-1 and TRBJ1-2, with D uncertain. The CDR3 covers 14 residues. Germline V gene data show CDR1 as MGHRA and CDR2 as YSYEKL. Trimming took 0 bases from V and 6 from J, leaving 11 bases between them. The CDR3 DNA sequence: TGCGCCAGCAGCCAAGAGGGAGTATCCGATGGCTACACCTTC. Its translation: CASSQEGVSDGYTF.